Below are 23 T cell receptor beta chains sequenced from a single sample in a study of blood T cell repertoires in COVID-19. Here immunoSEQ multiplex PCR was the method, and the copy in TCRdb shows in-frame clones only, minus some. The table has some 210,000 clones, around 86% seen once. Specimen: peripheral blood. Every receptor here comes from a man between 60 and 75 years old who had recovered from COVID-19.

The chain carries TRBV18 and TRBJ1-1; possibly TRBD1 for D (5 bases). Germline V lookup: CDR1 KGHSH, CDR2 LQKENI. The CDR3 loop spans 14 amino acids. V lost 4 bases, J lost 3 bases, and 12 bases lay in between. CDR3 nucleotides: TGTGCCAGCTCACTGCAACGGGGGGACACTGAAGCTTTCTTT. Protein sequence: CASSLQRGDTEAFF.

The gene calls are TRBV9 and TRBJ2-1; 10 bases map to TRBD1. This CDR3 spans 15 amino acids. Germline V CDR1 and CDR2: SGDLS, YYNGEE. The V and J ends lost 2 bases and 6 bases, in that order; junction bases with no gene match: 5. The CDR3 here is CASSVMGTGVNEQFF. DNA of the CDR3: TGTGCCAGCAGCGTTATGGGGACAGGGGTCAATGAGCAGTTCTTC.

The gene calls are TRBV12-3 or TRBV12-4 and TRBJ1-1, with D uncertain. Trimming left V 6 bases short and J 1 base short, with 9 bases between. The CDR3 length is 13 residues. The CDR3 spells CASSLTANTEAFF. As DNA, the CDR3 is TGTGCCAGCAGCCTTACAGCGAACACTGAAGCTTTCTTT.

V usage is TRBV7-9 and J usage is TRBJ2-1, with D perhaps matching TRBD1 (5 bases). Germline V CDR1 and CDR2: SEHNR, FQNEAQ (reference sequence). The CDR3 length is 15 residues. V was cut by 1 base and J by 7 bases, with 14 bases left in between. The CDR3 sequence: CASSLGSYRSNEQFF. CDR3 bases: TGTGCCAGCAGCTTAGGGAGTTACAGGTCTAATGAGCAGTTCTTC.

J is TRBJ2-7 and V is TRBV11-2; 10 bases line up with TRBD2. The CDR3 loop spans 16 amino acids. V dropped 2 bases and J dropped 2; count of bases not matched to a gene: 6. Germline V gene sequence: CDR1 SGHAT, CDR2 FQNNGV. Here the CDR3 DNA reads TGTGCCAGCAGCTTATCGCTAGCGGGAGCAACCTACGAGCAGTACTTC. This sequence encodes CASSLSLAGATYEQYF.

A word on this clone: The same CDR3 is also encoded by other DNA sequences in this sample. The J gene is TRBJ1-5, the V gene TRBV19, with 7 positions matching TRBD1. Unmatched junction bases numbered 2, after V lost 4 bases and J lost 5 bases. Germline CDR1 LNHDA, CDR2 SQIVND (reference sequence). The CDR3 spans 13 residues. The CDR3 sequence: CASSRTGDQPQHF. Written as DNA, the CDR3 is TGTGCCAGTAGTAGAACAGGGGATCAGCCCCAGCATTTT. Full variable domain (remainder filled in from reference TRBV19 and TRBJ1-5): DGGITQSPKYLFRKEGQNVTLSCEQNLNHDAMYWYRQDPGQGLRLIYYSQIVNDFQKGDIAEGYSVSREKKESFPLTVTSAQKNPTAFYLCASSRTGDQPQHFGDGTRLSIL.

Written as DNA, the CDR3 is TGTGCCTGGACCCTGGGACTAGCGGCGAATGAGCAGTTCTTC. This sequence encodes CAWTLGLAANEQFF. This chain connects TRBV30 to TRBJ2-1; TRBD2 matches 11 bases. The CDR3 consists of 14 residues. The germline gives CDR1 GTSNPN, CDR2 SVGIG (reference sequence). The J segment lost 7 bases and the V segment lost 4 bases, leaving 6 bases of the junction unmatched.

This chain uses TRBV19 with TRBJ2-2; D might be TRBD2 (5 bases). CDR3 length equals 14 residues. Germline CDR1 LNHDA, CDR2 SQIVND (reference sequence). Trimming removed 0 bases from V and 5 bases from J, with 7 bases in between. The CDR3 sequence: CASSIDRLTGELFF. CDR3 in DNA: TGTGCCAGTAGTATAGACAGACTAACCGGGGAGCTGTTTTTT.

The gene calls are TRBV4-3 and TRBJ1-1; D may be TRBD1 (5 bases). Trimming pared 0 bases from V and 6 bases from J, leaving 11 bases between. CDR3 length: 14 residues. Germline V CDR1 and CDR2: LGHNA, YSLEER. CDR3 bases: TGCGCCAGCAGCCAAGATGCAGGGCCCCCTGAAGCTTTCTTT. Protein: CASSQDAGPPEAFF.

V is TRBV3-1 (or the pseudogene TRBV3-2) and J is TRBJ2-1; possible D gene TRBD2, 6 bases. The CDR3 spans 12 residues. Germline-derived CDR1 and CDR2 are LGHDT and YNNKEL (reference sequence). The V gene lost 3 bases and the J gene lost 8 bases, with 8 bases spanning the gap. In DNA form, the CDR3 reads TGTGCCAGCAGCCATAGCGGTTATGAGCAGTTCTTC. This encodes CASSHSGYEQFF.

This chain uses TRBV7-2 with TRBJ1-1, with 11 bases fitting TRBD1. CDR1 is SGHTA, CDR2 FQGNSA, per germline. The CDR3 has 17 residues. V lost 4 bases, J lost 0 bases, and 7 bases stayed unmatched. In DNA form, the CDR3 reads TGTGCCAGCAGCTCCCCGGACAGGGGGCTACTGAACACTGAAGCTTTCTTT. Translating gives CASSSPDRGLLNTEAFF.

The sample holds one count of this clone. The CDR3 region has the DNA TGCAGCGTTGGGGACAGGAACACTGAAGCTTTCTTT. Protein product: CSVGDRNTEAFF. The V and J genes are TRBV29-1 and TRBJ1-1; 7 bases fit TRBD1. CDR1 is SQVTM, CDR2 ANQGSEA, per germline. The CDR3 is 12 residues long. After removal of 4 bases from V and 1 base from J, the junction contained 0 bases not matched to a gene.

The gene calls are TRBV6-1 and TRBJ1-1; possibly TRBD1 for D (5 bases). Per the germline V gene, CDR1 is MNHNS and CDR2 is SASEGT. V lost 1 base, J lost 7 bases, and 13 bases lay in between. This CDR3 spans 14 amino acids. The CDR3 spells CASSEEGGVIEAFF. The CDR3 DNA sequence: TGTGCCAGCAGTGAAGAAGGAGGGGTAATTGAAGCTTTCTTT.

The V call is TRBV7-3, the J call TRBJ2-1, with 8 nucleotides matching TRBD1. The V segment lost 3 bases and the J segment 10 bases; nucleotides outside the gene matches: 5. The CDR3 runs 13 residues. The germline gives CDR1 SGHTA, CDR2 FQGTGA. The CDR3 is CASSLQGAREQFF. CDR3 coding DNA: TGTGCCAGCAGCTTGCAGGGGGCCCGAGAGCAGTTCTTC. Together with reference TRBV7-3 and TRBJ2-1, the CDR3 gives the full variable domain: GAGVSQTPSNKVTEKGKYVELRCDPISGHTALYWYRQSLGQGPEFLIYFQGTGAADDSGLPNDRFFAVRPEGSVSTLKIQRTERGDSAVYLCASSLQGAREQFFGPGTRLTVL.

The V call is TRBV19, the J call TRBJ1-2; D unresolved. V was clipped by 6 bases and J by 7 bases, with 18 bases between them. This CDR3 is built from 14 residues. The V gene's germline CDR1 is LNHDA and CDR2 SQIVND (reference sequence). In DNA, the CDR3 is TGTGCCAGTAGCGTCGTTGTGGGAGAGACTGGCTACACCTTC. Translation gives CASSVVVGETGYTF.

The chain has TRBV19 and TRBJ2-1; 7 bases agree with TRBD2. The germline gives CDR1 LNHDA, CDR2 SQIVND (reference sequence). The CDR3 is 15 residues long. V lost 5 bases and J lost 1; bases outside the gene matches: 5. This CDR3 is CASSAGRTSYNEQFF. CDR3 bases: TGTGCCAGTAGTGCCGGGAGGACTTCCTACAATGAGCAGTTCTTC.

The gene calls are TRBV6-6 and TRBJ1-6; a possible D gene is TRBD1 (5 bases). Trimming took off 6 bases at V and 0 bases at J, with 6 bases between the two ends. Per the germline V gene, CDR1 is MNHNY and CDR2 is SVGAGI (reference sequence). The CDR3 length is 14 residues. CDR3 sequence: CASSRDSYNSPLHF. Here the CDR3 DNA reads TGTGCCAGCAGCAGGGACTCCTATAATTCACCCCTCCACTTT.

The genes are TRBV5-1 and TRBJ2-3, with D tentatively TRBD2 (6 bases). Trimming shortened V by 5 bases and J by 6 bases, and 19 bases separated the two germline ends. Germline V gives CDR1 SGHRS, CDR2 YFSETQ. This CDR3 spans 15 amino acids. Here the CDR3 reads CASRSEAGSRDTQYF. CDR3 sequence (DNA): TGCGCCAGCAGGTCCGAAGCGGGCTCCAGGGATACGCAGTATTTT.

V and J are TRBV19 and TRBJ2-5; 8 positions match TRBD1. The CDR3 has 16 residues. Unmatched junction bases numbered 7, after V lost 1 base and J lost 3 bases. Germline lookup yields CDR1 LNHDA and CDR2 SQIVND (reference sequence). CDR3 protein: CASSIARTGQKETQYF. CDR3 bases: TGTGCCAGTAGTATAGCTAGGACAGGGCAAAAAGAGACCCAGTACTTC.

The J gene is TRBJ1-5, the V gene TRBV29-1, with a tentative D call TRBD1 (6 bases). Germline V gene sequence: CDR1 SQVTM, CDR2 ANQGSEA. This CDR3 spans 13 amino acids. V shed 4 bases and J shed 7 bases, with 14 bases lying between them. The CDR3 coding sequence is TGCAGCGTTGTGACAGGAGGAGACCAGCCCCAGCATTTT. This gives the protein CSVVTGGDQPQHF.

The V call is TRBV5-1, the J call TRBJ2-7; 13 nucleotides line up with TRBD2. CDR3 size: 16 residues. Germline CDR1 reads SGHRS; CDR2 reads YFSETQ. Unmatched junction bases numbered 7, after V lost 2 bases and J lost 5 bases. CDR3 region: CASSFTSGGAPHEQYF. Here the CDR3 DNA reads TGCGCCAGCAGCTTTACTAGCGGGGGGGCCCCCCACGAGCAGTACTTC.

The chain is built from TRBV19 and TRBJ1-2, with 9 bases that match TRBD1. V was clipped by 5 bases and J by 5 bases; unmatched bases: 6. Looked up from germline, CDR1 is LNHDA and CDR2 is SQIVND (reference sequence). The CDR3 sequence is 14 residues long. The CDR3 protein is CASSPDRGRYGYTF. DNA of the CDR3: TGTGCCAGTAGTCCGGACAGGGGAAGATATGGCTACACCTTC.

Notes on this clone: Other DNA sequences of this sample code for an identical CDR3. The V call is TRBV7-3, the J call TRBJ2-1; 8 bases line up with TRBD2. The CDR3 contains 15 residues. V gave up 4 bases and J gave up 0 bases; unmatched junction bases: 2. Germline CDR1 SGHTA, CDR2 FQGTGA. The DNA for the CDR3 is TGTGCCAGCAGCTCCCGGGGGGGCTCCTACAATGAGCAGTTCTTC. Amino acids: CASSSRGGSYNEQFF.